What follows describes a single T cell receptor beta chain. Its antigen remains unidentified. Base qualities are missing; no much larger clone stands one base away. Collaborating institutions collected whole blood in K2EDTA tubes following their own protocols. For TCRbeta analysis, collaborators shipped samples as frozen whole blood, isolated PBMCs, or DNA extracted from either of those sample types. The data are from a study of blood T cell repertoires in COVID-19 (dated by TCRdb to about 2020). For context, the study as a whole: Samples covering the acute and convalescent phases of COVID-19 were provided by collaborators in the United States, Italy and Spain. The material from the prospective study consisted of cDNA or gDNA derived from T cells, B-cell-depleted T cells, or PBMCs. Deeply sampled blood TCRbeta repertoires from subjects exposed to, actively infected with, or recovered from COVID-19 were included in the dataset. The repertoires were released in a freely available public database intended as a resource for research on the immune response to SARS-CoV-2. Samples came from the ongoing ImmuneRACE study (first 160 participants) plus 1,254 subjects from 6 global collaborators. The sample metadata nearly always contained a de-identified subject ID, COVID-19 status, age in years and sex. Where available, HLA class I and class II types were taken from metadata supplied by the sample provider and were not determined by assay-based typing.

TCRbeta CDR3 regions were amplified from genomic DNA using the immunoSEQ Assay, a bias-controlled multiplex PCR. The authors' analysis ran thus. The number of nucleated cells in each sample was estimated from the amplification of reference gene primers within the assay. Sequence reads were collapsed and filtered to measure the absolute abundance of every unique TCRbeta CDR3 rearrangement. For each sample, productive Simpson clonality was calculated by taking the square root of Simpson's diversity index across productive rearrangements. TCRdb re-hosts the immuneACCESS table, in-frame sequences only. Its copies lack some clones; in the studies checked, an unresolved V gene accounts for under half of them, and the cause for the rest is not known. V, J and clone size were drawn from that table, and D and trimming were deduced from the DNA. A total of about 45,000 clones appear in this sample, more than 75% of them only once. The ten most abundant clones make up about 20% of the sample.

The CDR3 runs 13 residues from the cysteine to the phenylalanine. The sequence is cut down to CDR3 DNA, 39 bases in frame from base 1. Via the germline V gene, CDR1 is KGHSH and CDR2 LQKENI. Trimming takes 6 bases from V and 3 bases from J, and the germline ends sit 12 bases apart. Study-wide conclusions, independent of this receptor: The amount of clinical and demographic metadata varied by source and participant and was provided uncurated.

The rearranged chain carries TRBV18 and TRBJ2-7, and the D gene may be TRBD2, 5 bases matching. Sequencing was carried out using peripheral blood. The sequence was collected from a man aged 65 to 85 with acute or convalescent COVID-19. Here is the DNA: TGTGCCAGCTCCCGAGGACGGGACTACGAGCAGTACTTC. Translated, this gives CASSRGRDYEQYF. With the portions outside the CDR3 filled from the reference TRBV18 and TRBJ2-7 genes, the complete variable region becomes NAGVMQNPRHLVRRRGQEARLRCSPMKGHSHVYWYRQLPEEGLKFMVYLQKENIIDESGMPKERFSAEFPKEGPSILRIQQVVRGDSAAYFCASSRGRDYEQYFGPGTRLTVT.